This TCR beta chain came from a study of CD8+CD57+ T cells in acquired aplastic anemia. Across the whole study: Yields of DNA that came from sorted CD4+ and CD8+ cells averaged approximately 3.5 ug. Notes on the study in general: Twenty-nine shared CD8+ CDR3s appeared highly expressed within patients' immunodominant clones.

Patients picked for sequencing had shown CD8+CD57+ cell expansion detected by flow cytometry. Trimming took off 6 bases at V and 9 bases at J, with 17 bases between the two ends. This CDR3 has 13 residues. CDR1 and CDR2 (germline): MNHNS, SASEGT. As regards this clonotype: Its antigen remains unknown. A single base separates this from a much larger clone, so it may be a read error. Because the CDR3 is missing its conserved closing phenylalanine or tryptophan, this is likely a read error.

Genomic DNA provided the template from which TCR beta VDJ and CDR3 profiles were obtained. One entry per CDR3 protein, called by TCRdb with MiXCR from the reads. Here the sample spans around 200,000 distinct CDR3 sequences, less than 50% being singletons. The V gene is TRBV6-1, the J gene TRBJ1-2, with D tentatively TRBD1 (6 bases). This receptor was identified in a human donor with aplastic anemia. The sample was sorted CD4+, CD8+, or CD8+CD57+ T cells (not recorded which) from PBMCs. This chain's CDR3 is CASSPDSHRSYTL. DNA for the CDR3: TGTGCCAGCAGCCCGGACAGTCATCGGAGCTACACCCTC.